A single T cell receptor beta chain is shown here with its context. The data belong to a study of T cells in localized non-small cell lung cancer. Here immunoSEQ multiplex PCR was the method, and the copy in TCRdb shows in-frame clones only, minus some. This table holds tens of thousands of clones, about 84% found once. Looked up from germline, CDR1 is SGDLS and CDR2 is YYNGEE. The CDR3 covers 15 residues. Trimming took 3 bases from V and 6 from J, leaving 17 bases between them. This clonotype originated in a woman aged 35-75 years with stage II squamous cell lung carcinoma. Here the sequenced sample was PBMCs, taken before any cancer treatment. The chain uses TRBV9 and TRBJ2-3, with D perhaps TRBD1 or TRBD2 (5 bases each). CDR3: CASSASGPYEDTQYF. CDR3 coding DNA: TGTGCCAGCAGCGCCTCGGGACCCTATGAGGATACGCAGTATTTT.